This T cell receptor beta chain was profiled in a study of CXCR3-negative and CXCR3-positive naive CD8 T cells (dated by TCRdb to the late 2010s). Background for the entire study: In total, roughly 140 million TRB reads were obtained, which works out to roughly 1.5 +/- 0.3 million reads per library. Diversity and physicochemical repertoire analyses covered over 10 donors pooled from two independent experiments. Naive subsets from several donors and memory cells from 3 donors were included in the TRBV-TRBJ cluster analysis. Findings and caveats that apply to the study as a whole: Because surface CD5, which is linked to self-reactivity in mice, was comparable between the naive subsets, TCR interaction strength was also inferred from the physicochemical properties of TRB CDR3s. Because CXCR3 expression was partially decreased after cryopreservation, freshly isolated PBMCs were used for most assays. TRB CDR3s from CXCR3-positive naive cells showed higher hydrophobicity (lower Kidera factor 4), lower energy, and higher strength and volume indices than CXCR3-negative naive cells. Comparably high repertoire diversity was found in both naive subsets, whereas much lower repertoire diversity was found in memory CD8+ T cells. Naive CXCR3-negative and CXCR3-positive cells from the same donor showed similar TRBV-TRBJ usage, whereas memory cells showed distinct patterns.

For each CD8+ T cell subset, flow sorting was done in triplicate, and about 300,000 cells per subset went directly into RLT lysis buffer. To exclude memory contaminants, naive CD8+ T cells were stringently defined as CD45RO-CCR7+CD27+CD95-. Peripheral blood mononuclear cells were isolated from buffy coats by standard density gradient centrifugation. Naive CXCR3-negative and CXCR3-positive CD8+ T cells were flow-sorted on a FACSAria III. Total RNA was extracted from sorted cells using an RNeasy Mini Kit. About this clonotype: Its antigen target is currently unknown.

Reading the germline V gene gives CDR1 MDHEN and CDR2 SYDVKM. The CDR3 runs 13 amino acids, cysteine and phenylalanine included. No DNA appears here. Reads for this sample came from a NextSeq 550. The Human TCR Profiling Kit (MiLaboratory) was used to prepare UMI-labeled 5' RACE TRB cDNA libraries. The full amount of extracted RNA was used for cDNA synthesis, and the full amount of resulting cDNA was used for PCR amplification. Libraries were prepared in parallel using an identical number of PCR cycles. The study's processing was this. MIGEC and MiXCR extracted about 50,000 +/- 10,000 unique UMI-labeled TRB cDNA molecules per library, requiring at least two reads per UMI. On average, each library contained about 40,000 +/- 10,000 functional in-frame TRB CDR3 nucleotide clonotypes without stop codons. Diversity metrics, including normalized Shannon-Wiener and Chao1, were computed in VDJtools after downsampling to 5000 UMI-labeled TRB molecules per sample. VDJtools was used to calculate clonotype-size-weighted physicochemical properties of the central five CDR3 residues, namely interaction energy, strength, volume and Kidera factor 4. TCRdb reprocessed the reads, so every CDR3 protein sequence counts as one entry and DNA is not shown. The authors' filters were not applied to this entry. The sample table records roughly 140,000 distinct CDR3 sequences. In total, the top ten clones hold about 0.3% of the sample.

The sequence was obtained from a human donor in good health. Some clones in this sample may be carry-over from other donors' samples. Source material: naive CXCR3+ CD8+ T cells from blood. The cell subset or site label on this specimen signifies: CD45RO-CCR7+CD27+CD95- naive CD8+ T cells expressing CXCR3 (TNR3+). Recombination linked TRBV28 to TRBJ1-6. The CDR3 region has the sequence CASREPLVWPLHF.